This T cell receptor (beta chain) was sequenced during a study of control samples from healthy donors and cancer patients. TCRdb keeps only in-frame clones here, not all; method: immunoSEQ multiplex PCR. The sample lists about 190,000 clones, approximately 92% seen once, with around 1.6% in the top ten. V lost 5 bases, J lost 5 bases, and 17 bases lay in between. From germline, CDR1 is LNHNV and CDR2 YYDKDF (reference sequence). The CDR3 consists of 15 residues. The specimen was blood. The chain is built from TRBV15 and TRBJ2-3, with D perhaps matching TRBD2 (5 bases). This clonotype was obtained from a man aged 18 to 30 in good health. CDR3 DNA sequence: TGTGCCACCAGCCCGGGGAATAGTTGGGAAGATACGCAGTATTTT. Translation gives CATSPGNSWEDTQYF. Variable domain in full (rest from reference TRBV15 and TRBJ2-3): DAMVIQNPRYQVTQFGKPVTLSCSQTLNHNVMYWYQQKSSQAPKLLFHYYDKDFNNEADTPDNFQSRRPNTSFCFLDIRSPGLGDTAMYLCATSPGNSWEDTQYFGPGTRLTVL.